The clone carrying this T cell receptor (beta chain) was counted at least ten times. The CDR3 sequence is 18 residues long. Trimming took 5 bases from V and 3 from J; bases not matched to a gene: 19. Per the germline V gene, CDR1 is SGHAT and CDR2 is FQDESV (reference sequence). This sample is part of a study of patients and donors after allogeneic stem cell transplantation. Using its own MiXCR run on the RT-PCR reads, TCRdb lists one record per CDR3 protein. The sample consists of tens of thousands of distinct CDR3 sequences, roughly 5.1% of them appearing once. The sample consisted of blood, either unsorted or a sorted T cell fraction (not recorded which). The rearrangement uses TRBV11-1 and TRBJ2-7; 7 bases are a match to TRBD1. This clonotype was obtained from a human donor who was either an allogeneic HSCT recipient or a stem cell or donor lymphocyte infusion donor (not recorded which). It is not recorded whose cells these are; they may come from a transplant donor. Written as DNA, the CDR3 is TGTGCCAGCAGCACTACTAAAAAGGGACAGAGTGTGTTCTACGAGCAGTACTTC. Its translation is CASSTTKKGQSVFYEQYF.